The present T cell receptor beta chain was sequenced within a study of cytomegalovirus exposure and HLA in healthy donors. TCRdb's table, derived via immunoSEQ multiplex PCR, lists solely in-frame clones and lacks some. This table holds under 200,000 clones, about 89% found once. The CDR3 contains 14 residues. CDR1 KGHSH and CDR2 LQKENI come from the germline V gene. With V trimmed by 4 bases and J by 8 bases, 9 bases remained unmatched. This clone turned up a few times. This receptor was identified in a woman younger than 30 in good health and CMV-seropositive. The sequencing sample was made of PBMCs. The chain employs TRBV18 and TRBJ1-2; 8 positions agree with TRBD1. CDR3 bases: TGTGCCAGCTCACGAGATGGACAGGGCGTAGGCTACACCTTC. Translation: CASSRDGQGVGYTF.